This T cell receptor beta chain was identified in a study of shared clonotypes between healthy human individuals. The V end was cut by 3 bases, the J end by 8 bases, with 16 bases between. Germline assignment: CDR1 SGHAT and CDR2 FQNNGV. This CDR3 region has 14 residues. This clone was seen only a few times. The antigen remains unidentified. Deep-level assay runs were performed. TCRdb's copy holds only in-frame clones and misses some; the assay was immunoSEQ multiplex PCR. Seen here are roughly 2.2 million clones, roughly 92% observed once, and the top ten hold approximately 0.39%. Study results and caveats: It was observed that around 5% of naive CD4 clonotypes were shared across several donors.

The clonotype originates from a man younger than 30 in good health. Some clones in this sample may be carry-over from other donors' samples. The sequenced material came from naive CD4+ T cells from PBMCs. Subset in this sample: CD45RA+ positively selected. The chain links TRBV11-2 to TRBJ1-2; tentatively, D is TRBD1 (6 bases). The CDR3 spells CASSFWNTGKGYTF. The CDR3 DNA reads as TGTGCCAGCAGCTTTTGGAATACAGGGAAAGGCTACACCTTC.